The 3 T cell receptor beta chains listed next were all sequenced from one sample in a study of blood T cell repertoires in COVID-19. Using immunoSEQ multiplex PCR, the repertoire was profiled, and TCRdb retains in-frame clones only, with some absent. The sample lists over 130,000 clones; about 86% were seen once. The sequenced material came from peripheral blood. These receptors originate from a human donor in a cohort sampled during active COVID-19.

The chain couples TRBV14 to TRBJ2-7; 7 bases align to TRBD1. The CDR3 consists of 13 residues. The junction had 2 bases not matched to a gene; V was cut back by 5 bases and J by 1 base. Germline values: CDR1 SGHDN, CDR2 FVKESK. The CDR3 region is CASSWDRSYEQYF. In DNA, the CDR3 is TGTGCCAGCAGCTGGGACAGATCCTACGAGCAGTACTTC. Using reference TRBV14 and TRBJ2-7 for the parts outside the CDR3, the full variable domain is EAGVTQFPSHSVIEKGQTVTLRCDPISGHDNLYWYRRVMGKEIKFLLHFVKESKQDESGMPNNRFLAERTGGTYSTLKVQPAELEDSGVYFCASSWDRSYEQYFGPGTRLTVT.

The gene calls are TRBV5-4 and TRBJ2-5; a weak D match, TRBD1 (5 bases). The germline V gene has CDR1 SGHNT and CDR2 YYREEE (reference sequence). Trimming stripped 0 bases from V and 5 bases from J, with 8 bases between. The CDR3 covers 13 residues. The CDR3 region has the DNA TGTGCCAGCAGCTTGGCAGGGCGGGAGACCCAGTACTTC. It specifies CASSLAGRETQYF.

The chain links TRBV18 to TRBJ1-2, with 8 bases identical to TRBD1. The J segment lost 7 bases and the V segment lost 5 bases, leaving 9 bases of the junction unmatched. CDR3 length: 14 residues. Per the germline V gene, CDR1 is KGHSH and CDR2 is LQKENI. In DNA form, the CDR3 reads TGTGCCAGCTCATCGATGGGACAGGCTTCTGGCTACACCTTC. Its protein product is CASSSMGQASGYTF.